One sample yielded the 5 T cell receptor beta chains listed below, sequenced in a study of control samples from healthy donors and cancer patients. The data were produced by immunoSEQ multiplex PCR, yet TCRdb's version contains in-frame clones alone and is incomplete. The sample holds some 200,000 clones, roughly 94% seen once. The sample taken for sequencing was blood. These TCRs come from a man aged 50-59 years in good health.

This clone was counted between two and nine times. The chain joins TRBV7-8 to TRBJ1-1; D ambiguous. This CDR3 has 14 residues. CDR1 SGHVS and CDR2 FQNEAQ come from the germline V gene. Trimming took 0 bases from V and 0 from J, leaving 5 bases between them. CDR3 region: CASSLAEVNTEAFF. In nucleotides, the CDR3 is TGTGCCAGCAGCTTAGCGGAGGTGAACACTGAAGCTTTCTTT.

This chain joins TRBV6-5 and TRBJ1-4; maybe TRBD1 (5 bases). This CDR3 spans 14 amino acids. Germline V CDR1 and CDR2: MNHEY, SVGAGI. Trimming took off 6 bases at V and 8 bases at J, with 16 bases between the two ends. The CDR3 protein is CASRTGADREKLFF. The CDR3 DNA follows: TGTGCCAGCAGGACTGGGGCCGATCGGGAAAAACTGTTTTTT.

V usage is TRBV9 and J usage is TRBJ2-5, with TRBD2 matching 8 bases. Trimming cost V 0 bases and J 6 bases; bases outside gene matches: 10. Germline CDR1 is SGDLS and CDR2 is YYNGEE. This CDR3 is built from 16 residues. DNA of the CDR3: TGTGCCAGCAGCGTAGAACGGGGGGGCCGTCTAAAGACCCAGTACTTC. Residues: CASSVERGGRLKTQYF. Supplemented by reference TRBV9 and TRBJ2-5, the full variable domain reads DSGVTQTPKHLITATGQRVTLRCSPRSGDLSVYWYQQSLDQGLQFLIQYYNGEERAKGNILERFSAQQFPDLHSELNLSSLELGDSALYFCASSVERGGRLKTQYFGPGTRLLVL.

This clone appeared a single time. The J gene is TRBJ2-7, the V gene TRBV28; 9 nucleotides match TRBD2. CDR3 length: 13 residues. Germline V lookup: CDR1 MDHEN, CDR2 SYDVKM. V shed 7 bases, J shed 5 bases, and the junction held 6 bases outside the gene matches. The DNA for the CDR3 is TGTGCCAGCATGCTGACTAGCGGAAACGAGCAGTACTTC. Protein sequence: CASMLTSGNEQYF. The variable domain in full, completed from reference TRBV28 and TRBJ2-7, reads DVKVTQSSRYLVKRTGEKVFLECVQDMDHENMFWYRQDPGLGLRLIYFSYDVKMKEKGDIPEGYSVSREKKERFSLILESASTNQTSMYLCASMLTSGNEQYFGPGTRLTVT.

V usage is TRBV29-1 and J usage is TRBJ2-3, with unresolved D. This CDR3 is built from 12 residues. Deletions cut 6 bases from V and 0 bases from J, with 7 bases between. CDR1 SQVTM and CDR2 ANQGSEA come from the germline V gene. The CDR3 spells CSVGESTDTQYF. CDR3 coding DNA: TGCAGCGTGGGTGAGAGCACAGATACGCAGTATTTT.